Each of the 18 T cell receptor beta chains below was sequenced from the same sample in a study of vaccination and CD4 T cells after COVID-19. Their antigen targets remain unknown. The sample's treatment: roughly 10-day PBMC culture with coronavirus spike peptide pools or control peptides (ViraFEST assay). Researchers used the Oncomine TCR Beta short-read assay to sequence DNA from cultured CD4+ T cells. TCRdb reprocessed the PCR reads with MiXCR, giving one entry per CDR3 protein. The sample yields under 15,000 distinct CDR3 sequences, approximately 37% seen once. The sequenced sample was cultured CD4+ T cells from blood. The receptors here all came from a human donor with COVID-19.

This clonotype was recorded a few times. This chain connects TRBV7-2 to TRBJ2-3; TRBD2 aligns across 9 bases. The CDR3 has 16 amino acids. The junction had 12 bases not matched to a gene; V was cut back by 5 bases and J by 6 bases. The germline V gene has CDR1 SGHTA and CDR2 FQGNSA. The DNA of the CDR3 is TGTGCCAGCAGCGCAGGCGGGGGGGGCCGCTGGGATACGCAGTATTTT. Translating gives CASSAGGGGRWDTQYF. Looking up the rest from reference TRBV7-2 and TRBJ2-3 gives the full variable domain: GAGVSQSPSNKVTEKGKDVELRCDPISGHTALYWYRQSLGQGLEFLIYFQGNSAPDKSGLPSDRFSAERTGGSVSTLTIQRTQQEDSAVYLCASSAGGGGRWDTQYFGPGTRLTVL.

This clonotype was seen a few times. V is TRBV20-1 and J is TRBJ2-3; 10 bases agree with TRBD2. CDR3 length: 16 residues. Losses at the gene ends were 5 bases for V and 2 bases for J; bases not matched to a gene: 10. Germline V CDR1 and CDR2: DFQATT, SNEGSKA (reference sequence). The chain's CDR3 is CSASSTSGYSTDTQYF. The CDR3 nucleotides read TGCAGTGCTTCCTCGACTAGCGGGTATTCCACAGATACGCAGTATTTT.

This clonotype has just a few counts. V is TRBV19 and J is TRBJ2-5; D may be TRBD1 (5 bases). Trimming stripped 5 bases from V and 3 bases from J, with 19 bases between. The germline V gene encodes CDR1 LNHDA and CDR2 SQIVND (reference sequence). This CDR3 spans 16 amino acids. The CDR3 DNA sequence: TGTGCCAGTAGTCGGGCAGGGCAGAAAATAGAAGAGACCCAGTACTTC. Its protein product is CASSRAGQKIEETQYF.

The chain has TRBV7-2 and TRBJ1-5; unclear D gene. The germline V gene has CDR1 SGHTA and CDR2 FQGNSA. The CDR3 covers 14 residues. V was shortened by 5 bases and J by 4 bases, with 12 bases between the two germline ends. CDR3 amino acids: CASSPNLGNQPQHF. CDR3 coding DNA: TGTGCCAGCAGCCCTAACTTGGGGAATCAGCCCCAGCATTTT.

This chain connects TRBV20-1 to TRBJ1-5; 10 nucleotides align to TRBD1. There are 18 residues in the CDR3. Germline loops: CDR1 DFQATT, CDR2 SNEGSKA (reference sequence). The junction had 14 bases not matched to a gene; V was cut back by 6 bases and J by 0 bases. CDR3 protein: CSAPQGTGVTYSNQPQHF. In DNA, the CDR3 is TGCAGTGCCCCCCAGGGGACAGGGGTGACCTATAGCAATCAGCCCCAGCATTTT.

This clonotype is labeled as medium-sized. The chain recombines TRBV20-1 with TRBJ1-5; D is perhaps TRBD1 (6 bases). Germline V gives CDR1 DFQATT, CDR2 SNEGSKA (reference sequence). Between the trimmed V and J ends, which lost 3 bases and 4 bases, there was a span of 19 bases. The CDR3 loop spans 16 amino acids. In DNA form, the CDR3 reads TGCAGTGCTAGTAGCGCAGGTGGACAGCCTAATCAGCCCCAGCATTTT. Protein sequence: CSASSAGGQPNQPQHF.

The chain combines TRBV7-2 with TRBJ1-5; D unresolved. Germline CDR1 is SGHTA and CDR2 is FQGNSA. V was pared by 2 bases and J by 6 bases, with 14 bases between. This CDR3 has 15 amino acids. CDR3 DNA sequence: TGTGCCAGCAGCTTAACCTTGGTTGGTTTTCAGCCCCAGCATTTT. Protein: CASSLTLVGFQPQHF.

This clonotype was seen a few times. The J gene is TRBJ2-3, the V gene TRBV7-8; D might be TRBD2 (6 bases). The CDR3 sequence is 16 residues long. V was clipped by 5 bases and J by 2 bases, with 17 bases between them. CDR1 is SGHVS, CDR2 FQNEAQ, per germline. CDR3 DNA: TGTGCCAGCAGCCGGAGGGTGTCGGAGGTCACAGATACGCAGTATTTT. Translating gives CASSRRVSEVTDTQYF.

In this sample, this clonotype turned up a few times. The gene calls are TRBV12-3 or TRBV12-4 and TRBJ2-7; TRBD2 aligns across 8 bases. The CDR3 is 13 amino acids. V shed 6 bases, J shed 3 bases, and the junction held 4 bases outside the gene matches. The CDR3 loop is CASSKTSVYEQYF. In nucleotides, the CDR3 is TGTGCCAGCAGCAAGACTAGCGTCTACGAGCAGTACTTC.

The table lists this clonotype with a few counts. The CDR3 DNA reads TGTGCCAGCACTAGGGACAGGGTGAACACTGAAGCTTTCTTT. Translated: CASTRDRVNTEAFF. The chain uses TRBV12-3 or TRBV12-4 and TRBJ1-1; 9 bases are a match to TRBD1. Unmatched junction bases numbered 3, after V lost 7 bases and J lost 0 bases. The CDR3 contains 14 residues.

The gene calls are TRBV11-3 and TRBJ2-7; D call uncertain. The length of the CDR3 is 13 residues. The V end was cut by 5 bases, the J end by 2 bases, with 10 bases between. The germline V gene has CDR1 SGHNT and CDR2 YENEEA. CDR3 sequence reads: CASSVEDPYEQYF. The CDR3 nucleotides are TGTGCCAGCAGCGTCGAAGATCCCTACGAGCAGTACTTC. Full variable domain (outside the CDR3, taken from reference TRBV11-3 and TRBJ2-7): EAGVVQSPRYKIIEKKQPVAFWCNPISGHNTLYWYLQNLGQGPELLIRYENEEAVDDSQLPKDRFSAERLKGVDSTLKIQPAELGDSAVYLCASSVEDPYEQYFGPGTRLTVT.

Note on this clonotype: The junction shows a germline mismatch at one end, possibly a read error. The V call is TRBV2, the J call TRBJ1-5; D is unclear. Per the germline V gene, CDR1 is SNHLY and CDR2 is FYNNEI. The CDR3 extends over 15 amino acids. The CDR3 region has the DNA TGTGCCAGCAGTGAAGCATCGGCAGAAAATCAGCCCCGGCATTTT. It codes for CASSEASAENQPRHF.

This clonotype has just a few counts. The V gene is TRBV11-2, the J gene TRBJ2-5; 14 bases map to TRBD2. The CDR3 covers 16 residues. V shed 5 bases and J 4 bases; nucleotides not matched to a gene: 6. Germline values: CDR1 SGHAT, CDR2 FQNNGV. The CDR3 protein is CASSKQGLAGAETQYF. The CDR3 DNA is TGTGCCAGCAGCAAACAGGGACTAGCGGGGGCAGAGACCCAGTACTTC.

This clonotype was found a few times. This rearrangement joins TRBV7-2 to TRBJ2-7; 7 bases map to TRBD1. After removal of 5 bases from V and 13 bases from J, the junction contained 8 bases not matched to a gene. The CDR3 sequence is 11 residues long. Germline CDR1 is SGHTA and CDR2 is FQGNSA. CDR3 nucleotide sequence: TGTGCCAGCAGCACCCGGGACAGTTTATACTTC. It specifies CASSTRDSLYF.

As DNA, the CDR3 is TGTGCCAGCCGCCTTGAGACAGATACGCAGTATTTT. This gives the protein CASRLETDTQYF. The chain links TRBV7-2 to TRBJ2-3; no clear D gene. V was clipped by 8 bases and J by 3 bases, with 9 bases between them. The CDR3 runs 12 residues. Germline loops: CDR1 SGHTA, CDR2 FQGNSA. Based on the CDR3 plus reference TRBV7-2 and TRBJ2-3, the full variable domain is GAGVSQSPSNKVTEKGKDVELRCDPISGHTALYWYRQSLGQGLEFLIYFQGNSAPDKSGLPSDRFSAERTGGSVSTLTIQRTQQEDSAVYLCASRLETDTQYFGPGTRLTVL.

V gene TRBV30 combines with J gene TRBJ2-5; TRBD2 agrees at 8 bases. Germline V CDR1 and CDR2: GTSNPN, SVGIG (reference sequence). CDR3 length: 15 amino acids. V lost 0 bases and J lost 4; bases outside the gene matches: 7. In DNA, the CDR3 is TGTGCCTGGAGTGTAGGGGCCCGGGGGGGAGAGACCCAGTACTTC. Its translation is CAWSVGARGGETQYF.

By proportion, this clonotype is medium-sized. The chain links TRBV24-1 to TRBJ1-2; 8 bases align to TRBD1. Germline-derived CDR1 and CDR2 are KGHDR and SFDVKD. CDR3 length equals 14 residues. V lost 4 bases, J lost 8 bases, and 8 bases stayed unmatched. The CDR3 protein is CATSDPGQGGGYTF. The CDR3 DNA follows: TGTGCCACCAGTGACCCTGGACAGGGAGGAGGCTACACCTTC.

This clonotype has more than one count but fewer than ten. The rearrangement joins TRBV7-8 to TRBJ1-1, with no clear D. The germline gives CDR1 SGHVS, CDR2 FQNEAQ. Trimming pared 4 bases from V and 4 bases from J, leaving 10 bases between. The CDR3 extends over 13 amino acids. The CDR3 sequence: CASSSSWITEAFF. The DNA for the CDR3 is TGTGCCAGCAGCTCGTCCTGGATCACTGAAGCTTTCTTT.